The 13 T cell receptor beta chains given below trace back to one sample, sequenced in a study of monozygotic twins with inflammatory bowel disease. TCRdb reprocessed the 5' RACE reads and keeps a single row for each CDR3 protein, giving no DNA. Its listing shows 420,000 or so distinct CDR3 sequences. Sequences were obtained from blood. These receptor sequences come from a human donor with ulcerative colitis or Crohn's disease, or a healthy co-twin of an affected twin (not recorded which).

The gene calls are TRBV24-1 and TRBJ2-2; the TCRdb D gene call, TRBD1, has no DNA to confirm it. The CDR3 covers 16 residues. Germline lookup yields CDR1 KGHDR and CDR2 SFDVKD. The CDR3 is CATSESGTGNTGELFF.

This sequence joins TRBV20-1 and TRBJ1-1. In germline, CDR1 is DFQATT, CDR2 SNEGSKA (reference sequence). The CDR3 is made up of 12 amino acids. The CDR3 sequence: CSARDGSSEAFF.

The V gene is TRBV20-1, the J gene TRBJ2-5. CDR1 DFQATT and CDR2 SNEGSKA come from the germline V gene (reference sequence). This CDR3 comprises 13 residues. The CDR3 loop is CSASLPNQETQYF.

V gene TRBV5-1 combines with J gene TRBJ1-4; without DNA, the TCRdb call of TRBD1 cannot be checked. Germline V gene sequence: CDR1 SGHRS, CDR2 YFSETQ. The CDR3 extends over 15 amino acids. CDR3 region: CASSLLPQGSEKLFF. Looking up the rest from reference TRBV5-1 and TRBJ1-4 gives the full variable domain: KAGVTQTPRYLIKTRGQQVTLSCSPISGHRSVSWYQQTPGQGLQFLFEYFSETQRNKGNFPGRFSGRQFSNSRSEMNVSTLELGDSALYLCASSLLPQGSEKLFFGSGTQLSVL.

The CDR3 loop is CASSLRGPYEQYF. The genes are TRBV12-3 or TRBV12-4 and TRBJ2-7; TCRdb's D gene call, TRBD1, goes unchecked for lack of DNA. This CDR3 is 13 amino acids long.

The V call is TRBV20-1, the J call TRBJ1-2; TCRdb's assignment of TRBD1 cannot be checked, as there is no DNA. The CDR3 consists of 13 residues. From germline, CDR1 is DFQATT and CDR2 SNEGSKA (reference sequence). CDR3 loop: CSAETGGNYGYTF.

This chain connects TRBV20-1 to TRBJ2-3; the D call of TRBD1 rests on TCRdb alone, since no DNA is present to check it. Germline V gene sequence: CDR1 DFQATT, CDR2 SNEGSKA (reference sequence). There are 14 residues in the CDR3. The chain's CDR3 is CSALHGAEPDTQYF.

The gene calls are TRBV7-9 and TRBJ1-3. This CDR3 comprises 14 residues. The germline V gene has CDR1 SEHNR and CDR2 FQNEAQ (reference sequence). CDR3 sequence reads: CASSYLNSGNTIYF. Together with reference TRBV7-9 and TRBJ1-3, the CDR3 gives the full variable domain: DTGVSQNPRHKITKRGQNVTFRCDPISEHNRLYWYRQTLGQGPEFLTYFQNEAQLEKSRLLSDRFSAERPKGSFSTLEIQRTEQGDSAMYLCASSYLNSGNTIYFGEGSWLTVV.

The chain combines TRBV19 with TRBJ2-7. CDR1 LNHDA and CDR2 SQIVND come from the germline V gene (reference sequence). There are 11 residues in the CDR3. This CDR3 is CASSMMGEQYF. Full variable domain (rest looked up from reference TRBV19 and TRBJ2-7): DGGITQSPKYLFRKEGQNVTLSCEQNLNHDAMYWYRQDPGQGLRLIYYSQIVNDFQKGDIAEGYSVSREKKESFPLTVTSAQKNPTAFYLCASSMMGEQYFGPGTRLTVT.

The chain is built from TRBV20-1 and TRBJ1-1; TCRdb selects TRBD1, and the lack of DNA leaves this call unchecked. The CDR3 totals 14 residues. Germline V gene data show CDR1 as DFQATT and CDR2 as SNEGSKA (reference sequence). CDR3 amino acids: CSARTPGESTEAFF.

The gene calls are TRBV5-1 and TRBJ1-2. The CDR3 is 15 amino acids. In germline, CDR1 is SGHRS, CDR2 YFSETQ. The CDR3 sequence is CASSWIQPLGYGYTF.

This chain links TRBV25-1 with TRBJ2-5; the D call of TRBD1 rests on TCRdb alone, since no DNA is present to check it. The V gene's germline CDR1 is MGHDK and CDR2 SYGVNS. This CDR3 is built from 18 residues. CDR3 region: CASSESVAWGTGQETQYF. Complete variable domain (other parts from reference TRBV25-1 and TRBJ2-5): EADIYQTPRYLVIGTGKKITLECSQTMGHDKMYWYQQDPGMELHLIHYSYGVNSTEKGDLSSESTVSRIRTEHFPLTLESARPSHTSQYLCASSESVAWGTGQETQYFGPGTRLLVL.

The rearrangement uses TRBV5-6 and TRBJ2-5; there is no DNA to check the TCRdb D call of TRBD1. This CDR3 comprises 16 residues. From germline, CDR1 is SGHDT and CDR2 YYEEEE. CDR3 residues: CASSLPGQGIQETQYF.